The next 26 T cell receptor beta chains were all read from a single sample in a study of blood T cells in healthy people across ages. The second PCR ran about 6 to 11 cycles with a sample-barcoded 5' primer and J-beta primers. TCRdb ran MiXCR on the 5' RACE reads and lists one entry per CDR3 protein. The table shows about a million distinct CDR3 sequences, with 51% occurring only once. Sequencing input: blood. The source of these receptors is a woman in her sixties in good health.

The table lists this clonotype with a few counts. The chain joins TRBV4-3 to TRBJ2-3, with no clear D. Trimming removed 0 bases at V and 1 base at J, with 2 bases between. The CDR3 has 13 residues. Germline loops: CDR1 LGHNA, CDR2 YSLEER. The CDR3 region has the DNA TGCGCCAGCAGCCAAGATGGCACAGATACGCAGTATTTT. It codes for CASSQDGTDTQYF.

The rearrangement joins TRBV10-3 to TRBJ2-5; 8 bases map to TRBD1. From germline, CDR1 is ENHRY and CDR2 SYGVKD. V gave up 10 bases and J gave up 3 bases; unmatched junction bases: 4. This CDR3 spans 12 amino acids. CDR3 DNA sequence: TGTGCCAGTGGGACAGGCAAAGAGACCCAGTACTTC. Its translation: CASGTGKETQYF.

The chain carries TRBV2 and TRBJ2-1; 7 nucleotides align to TRBD1. This CDR3 has 16 amino acids. The V and J ends lost 7 bases and 8 bases, in that order; junction bases with no gene match: 17. Germline V gene sequence: CDR1 SNHLY, CDR2 FYNNEI. Here the CDR3 DNA reads TGTGCCAGCATGGGGGAGACAGGGTTCGGTTCCGATGAGCAGTTCTTC. It encodes CASMGETGFGSDEQFF.

This chain uses TRBV3-1 with TRBJ2-7; 7 nucleotides align to TRBD1. The CDR3 length is 16 residues. Trimming cost V 0 bases and J 5 bases; bases outside gene matches: 10. Germline CDR1 and CDR2: LGHDT and YNNKEL (reference sequence). CDR3 in amino acids: CASSQDLWQGVHEQYF. DNA of the CDR3: TGTGCCAGCAGCCAAGATTTGTGGCAGGGGGTCCACGAGCAGTACTTC.

There are a few counts of this clonotype. The V call is TRBV5-1, the J call TRBJ2-5; 10 bases are a match to TRBD2. Germline V CDR1 and CDR2: SGHRS, YFSETQ. There are 14 residues in the CDR3. Unmatched junction bases numbered 11, after V lost 4 bases and J lost 11 bases. CDR3 sequence (DNA): TGCGCCAGCAGCCCTACTAGCGGGACCCATGAGCAGTACTTC. This sequence encodes CASSPTSGTHEQYF.

This clonotype was seen repeatedly, ten times or more. The V and J genes are TRBV6-5 and TRBJ2-7; D possibly matches TRBD1 or TRBD2 (5 bases each). CDR1 MNHEY and CDR2 SVGAGI come from the germline V gene. This CDR3 has 16 residues. Trimming cost V 2 bases and J 9 bases, with 23 bases left between them. CDR3 bases: TGTGCCAGCAGTTACACAAACCGAGTGGGACCCCGGGTGCAGTACTTC. Residues: CASSYTNRVGPRVQYF.

This clonotype was picked up one time. The CDR3 is CSARGPSGWEQFF. The CDR3 nucleotides read TGCAGTGCTAGAGGTCCTAGCGGCTGGGAGCAGTTCTTC. The rearrangement links TRBV20-1 to TRBJ2-1; 7 bases map to TRBD2. J lost 10 bases, V lost 1 base, and 7 bases had no gene match. The germline CDR1 and CDR2 sequences are DFQATT and SNEGSKA (reference sequence). This CDR3 has 13 residues.

This clonotype was seen more than once but under ten times. The chain couples TRBV7-9 to TRBJ2-7; D is perhaps TRBD2 (6 bases). The CDR3 contains 15 residues. V dropped 5 bases and J dropped 3 bases, with 17 bases sitting between them. Per germline, CDR1 SEHNR and CDR2 FQNEAQ (reference sequence). The DNA for the CDR3 is TGTGCCAGCAGCAACGTCGGCGGGAACCTCTACGAGCAGTACTTC. Amino acid sequence: CASSNVGGNLYEQYF.

The chain is built from TRBV28 and TRBJ2-7; TRBD1 is a possible D gene (6 bases). The germline CDR1 and CDR2 sequences are MDHEN and SYDVKM. Between the trimmed V and J ends, which lost 7 bases and 0 bases, there was a span of 16 bases. This CDR3 region has 15 residues. The CDR3 DNA reads as TGTGCCAGCACCAGACTCAGGGGTACCTCCTACGAGCAGTACTTC. This sequence encodes CASTRLRGTSYEQYF.

The chain couples TRBV7-6 to TRBJ2-5; D possibly corresponds to TRBD2 (5 bases). Deletions cut 4 bases from V and 2 bases from J, with 8 bases between. CDR1 is SGHVS and CDR2 is FNYEAQ in the germline V gene. The CDR3 runs 13 residues. As DNA, the CDR3 is TGTGCCAGCAGCTGCGGGTATCAAGAGACCCAGTACTTC. Its translation: CASSCGYQETQYF.

The chain links TRBV28 to TRBJ1-2; D gene ambiguous. V was cut by 7 bases and J by 4 bases, with 16 bases left in between. This CDR3 has 14 amino acids. Germline V gene data show CDR1 as MDHEN and CDR2 as SYDVKM. CDR3 sequence: CASTIPTPPYGYTF. The CDR3 bases are TGTGCCAGCACAATTCCGACACCACCCTATGGCTACACCTTC.

There are a few counts of this clonotype. V is TRBV9 and J is TRBJ2-1; D remains unclear. Germline CDR1 reads SGDLS; CDR2 reads YYNGEE. There are 16 residues in the CDR3. V was cut by 0 bases and J by 2 bases, with 12 bases left in between. For the CDR3, the DNA is TGTGCCAGCAGCGTAGAACCGCTCATGGCCTACAATGAGCAGTTCTTC. Protein product: CASSVEPLMAYNEQFF. The entire variable domain, with the rest obtained from reference TRBV9 and TRBJ2-1, is as follows: DSGVTQTPKHLITATGQRVTLRCSPRSGDLSVYWYQQSLDQGLQFLIQYYNGEERAKGNILERFSAQQFPDLHSELNLSSLELGDSALYFCASSVEPLMAYNEQFFGPGTRLTVL.

CDR3 DNA sequence: TGTGCCACCGAGGGACAGGGGGCAATTAGCACAGATACGCAGTATTTT. Translation: CATEGQGAISTDTQYF. The rearrangement links TRBV2 to TRBJ2-3; TRBD1 matches 12 bases. From germline, CDR1 is SNHLY and CDR2 FYNNEI. V lost 10 bases, J lost 0 bases, and 8 bases stayed unmatched. This CDR3 comprises 16 residues.

The rearrangement uses TRBV27 and TRBJ2-7; D is perhaps TRBD1 or TRBD2 (5 bases each). CDR3 length: 15 residues. Germline CDR1 MNHEY, CDR2 SMNVEV (reference sequence). Trimming took off 2 bases at V and 2 bases at J, with 13 bases between the two ends. For the CDR3, the DNA is TGTGCCAGCAGTTTAGAGGGACGACTCCCCTACGAGCAGTACTTC. Translated, it gives CASSLEGRLPYEQYF.

This chain connects TRBV7-8 to TRBJ2-1, with 11 bases fitting TRBD2. The germline V gene encodes CDR1 SGHVS and CDR2 FQNEAQ. The J segment lost 8 bases and the V segment lost 5 bases, leaving 11 bases of the junction unmatched. CDR3 size: 16 residues. The CDR3 DNA sequence: TGTGCCAGCAGCCCCCAACTAGCGGGAGTAATCGATGAGCAGTTCTTC. It translates to CASSPQLAGVIDEQFF.

This clonotype came up a few times. The chain joins TRBV4-2 to TRBJ2-7; D possibly corresponds to TRBD2 (6 bases). V was cut by 4 bases and J by 3 bases, with 13 bases left in between. The CDR3 is 14 amino acids. Germline loops: CDR1 LGHNA, CDR2 YNFKEQ. CDR3 nucleotides: TGTGCCAGCAGCCCCGGAGGGCTTCACTACGAGCAGTACTTC. Protein sequence: CASSPGGLHYEQYF.

The genes are TRBV20-1 and TRBJ2-4; 9 bases map to TRBD1. The DNA end lines up better with TRBJ2-7; the J call may be wrong. The CDR3 covers 15 residues. Per the germline V gene, CDR1 is DFQATT and CDR2 is SNEGSKA (reference sequence). This CDR3 is CSADTGGGWGNEQYF. Here the CDR3 DNA reads TGCAGTGCTGATACAGGGGGCGGCTGGGGGAACGAGCAGTACTTC.

This chain joins TRBV7-2 and TRBJ2-7; TRBD2 aligns across 11 bases. The V gene end was trimmed by 6 bases and the J gene end by 1 base; junction bases not matched to a gene: 14. Germline V CDR1 and CDR2: SGHTA, FQGNSA. This CDR3 comprises 18 residues. DNA for the CDR3: TGTGCCAGCAGTGGGGGGAGGGGTACTAGCGGGAGATCCTACGAGCAGTACTTC. Protein sequence: CASSGGRGTSGRSYEQYF.

This clonotype was seen a handful of times. The genes are TRBV20-1 and TRBJ2-7; 10 nucleotides align to TRBD2. The germline V gene has CDR1 DFQATT and CDR2 SNEGSKA (reference sequence). V gave up 1 base and J gave up 6 bases; unmatched junction bases: 9. CDR3 length: 15 residues. The CDR3 DNA reads TGCAGTGCTAGAGGGGCTAGCGGGAGATCGGTCGAGCAGTACTTC. This translates into CSARGASGRSVEQYF.

The chain has TRBV12-3 or TRBV12-4 and TRBJ2-7; D remains unclear. The end of the DNA aligns better with TRBJ2-1, so the J call may be wrong. There are 14 residues in the CDR3. For the CDR3, the DNA is TGTGCCAGCAGTTCCCCTTTAGTTTTCAATGAGCAGTTCTTC. Its protein is CASSSPLVFNEQFF.

This chain links TRBV5-1 with TRBJ2-1; D is ambiguous. V was shortened by 4 bases and J by 2 bases, with 7 bases between the two germline ends. CDR1 is SGHRS, CDR2 YFSETQ, per germline. This CDR3 is 13 amino acids long. CDR3 sequence: CASSGAPYNEQFF. The CDR3 DNA follows: TGCGCCAGCAGCGGAGCACCCTACAATGAGCAGTTCTTC.

CDR3 protein: CATSREGTSGRRGNEQFF. In DNA, the CDR3 is TGTGCCACCAGCAGAGAGGGGACTAGCGGGAGAAGGGGCAATGAGCAGTTCTTC. V gene TRBV15 combines with J gene TRBJ2-1; 14 bases are shared with TRBD2. The CDR3 spans 18 residues. The ends lost 0 bases at V and 6 bases at J; junction bases unmatched: 7. Per germline, CDR1 LNHNV and CDR2 YYDKDF (reference sequence).

This clonotype has more than one count but fewer than ten. The chain joins TRBV10-3 to TRBJ2-7; the match to TRBD1 covers 9 bases. From germline, CDR1 is ENHRY and CDR2 SYGVKD. The CDR3 has 14 residues. V lost 6 bases and J lost 4; bases outside the gene matches: 7. The CDR3 loop reads CAISQPGQGYEQYF. DNA for the CDR3: TGTGCCATCAGCCAACCGGGACAGGGATACGAGCAGTACTTC.

V usage is TRBV13 and J usage is TRBJ2-5; TRBD1 is a possible D gene (5 bases). V lost 6 bases and J 5 bases, leaving 16 bases between the germline ends. CDR3 length equals 14 residues. CDR1 is PRHDT, CDR2 FYEKMQ, per germline (reference sequence). The CDR3 DNA follows: TGTGCCAGCAGAGAGGAGACAGCGATGGAGACCCAGTACTTC. This translates into CASREETAMETQYF. The whole variable domain, remainder taken from reference TRBV13 and TRBJ2-5, is AAGVIQSPRHLIKEKRETATLKCYPIPRHDTVYWYQQGPGQDPQFLISFYEKMQSDKGSIPDRFSAQQFSDYHSELNMSSLELGDSALYFCASREETAMETQYFGPGTRLLVL.

The rearrangement joins TRBV6-5 to TRBJ2-5, with D perhaps matching TRBD1 or TRBD2 (5 bases each). The germline V and J ends were trimmed by 5 bases and 1 base, with 17 bases remaining between them. The germline CDR1 and CDR2 sequences are MNHEY and SVGAGI. This CDR3 is 16 amino acids long. CDR3 bases: TGTGCCAGCAGTAGGACCGGGACCACTTCCCAAGAGACCCAGTACTTC. This sequence encodes CASSRTGTTSQETQYF.

The rearrangement uses TRBV6-2 or TRBV6-3 and TRBJ2-1, with D perhaps TRBD2 (6 bases). With 2 bases removed from V and 15 bases from J, the gap between germline ends came to 17 bases. Germline V lookup: CDR1 MNHEY, CDR2 SVGEGT. The CDR3 covers 13 residues. CDR3 loop: CASSYRSPGERFF. In nucleotides, the CDR3 is TGTGCCAGCAGTTACCGAAGTCCGGGAGAAAGGTTCTTC.